This entry lists 27 T cell receptor beta chains sequenced from one sample in a study of T cell responses to AZD1222 COVID-19 vaccine. TCRdb keeps only in-frame clones here, not all; method: immunoSEQ multiplex PCR. This sample has approximately 90,000 clones, with roughly 89% found just once. Sample: peripheral blood, taken on day 0 of AZD1222 vaccination. Receptor source: an adult in good health.

This clone was counted a few times. CDR3 sequence reads: CASSPWGQGGNTIYF. DNA for the CDR3: TGCGCCAGCAGCCCATGGGGACAGGGAGGAAACACCATATATTTT. The rearrangement uses TRBV4-1 and TRBJ1-3; 9 bases match TRBD1. With V trimmed by 4 bases and J by 4 bases, 5 bases remained unmatched. Germline CDR1 and CDR2: MGHRA and YSYEKL. The CDR3 has 15 amino acids.

The chain recombines TRBV15 with TRBJ1-4; D may be TRBD1 (5 bases). The germline V gene encodes CDR1 LNHNV and CDR2 YYDKDF (reference sequence). The CDR3 consists of 13 residues. V lost 8 bases, J lost 7 bases, and 14 bases lay in between. CDR3 nucleotides: TGTGCCACCTCCGGGGGAAGCGGTGAAAAACTGTTTTTT. It codes for CATSGGSGEKLFF.

This chain links TRBV19 with TRBJ1-5; a possible D gene is TRBD1 (5 bases). The CDR3 length is 18 residues. Germline CDR1 and CDR2: LNHDA and SQIVND (reference sequence). Trimming left V 3 bases short and J 0 bases short, with 18 bases between. The CDR3 loop is CASSIRGGGGDSNQPQHF. The CDR3 nucleotides read TGTGCCAGTAGTATTAGGGGTGGTGGGGGGGATAGCAATCAGCCCCAGCATTTT.

V usage is TRBV6-5 and J usage is TRBJ1-2; no clear D. Per germline, CDR1 MNHEY and CDR2 SVGAGI. V lost 0 bases, J lost 9 bases, and 11 bases lay in between. The CDR3 sequence is 13 residues long. In DNA form, the CDR3 reads TGTGCCAGCAGTTACTCCAGGTTAGGGAGCTACACCTTC. Translated, it gives CASSYSRLGSYTF.

The table lists this clone with a count of one. This chain joins TRBV4-3 and TRBJ1-2; no clear D. In germline, CDR1 is LGHNA, CDR2 YSLEER. V was clipped by 4 bases and J by 0 bases, with 12 bases between them. This CDR3 has 15 residues. The CDR3 loop reads CASSLRAQANYGYTF. The DNA of the CDR3 is TGCGCCAGCAGCCTCCGGGCCCAAGCTAACTATGGCTACACCTTC.

The chain joins TRBV19 to TRBJ2-5, with D unclear. Trimming took off 1 base at V and 5 bases at J, with 17 bases between the two ends. From germline, CDR1 is LNHDA and CDR2 SQIVND (reference sequence). The CDR3 runs to 16 residues. This CDR3 reads CASSIGETLRGETQYF. CDR3 bases: TGTGCCAGTAGTATAGGCGAGACACTAAGAGGCGAGACCCAGTACTTC.

The chain is built from TRBV20-1 and TRBJ2-3; 8 bases match TRBD2. Germline CDR1 is DFQATT and CDR2 is SNEGSKA (reference sequence). This CDR3 comprises 11 residues. J lost 5 bases, V lost 6 bases, and 1 base had no gene match. CDR3 amino acids: CSAAGVDTQYF. CDR3 coding DNA: TGCAGTGCAGCGGGGGTAGATACGCAGTATTTT.

The gene calls are TRBV12-3 or TRBV12-4 and TRBJ1-2, with unresolved D. The CDR3 covers 13 residues. V lost 5 bases and J lost 4, with 11 bases in between. In DNA, the CDR3 is TGTGCCAGCAGTCCTGACGGACCCTATGGCTACACCTTC. Translation gives CASSPDGPYGYTF.

This clone appeared a single time. This sequence joins TRBV2 and TRBJ2-5; D may match TRBD1 or TRBD2 (5 bases each). V was clipped by 8 bases and J by 5 bases, with 12 bases between them. The CDR3 covers 12 residues. Germline V gene lookup returns CDR1 SNHLY and CDR2 FYNNEI. CDR3 in DNA: TGTGCCAGCTCCGGGGACGGGGAGACCCAGTACTTC. Amino acid sequence: CASSGDGETQYF.

The gene calls are TRBV14 and TRBJ2-1; D remains unclear. The CDR3 spans 16 residues. Trimming pared 0 bases from V and 6 bases from J, leaving 15 bases between. Germline V CDR1 and CDR2: SGHDN, FVKESK. Here the CDR3 DNA reads TGTGCCAGCAGCCAAGACCGGGTCTTAGCTATCAATGAGCAGTTCTTC. Translating gives CASSQDRVLAINEQFF.

The rearrangement links TRBV2 to TRBJ1-6; TRBD1 aligns across 9 bases. Germline V gene data show CDR1 as SNHLY and CDR2 as FYNNEI. There are 16 residues in the CDR3. V was clipped by 9 bases and J by 1 base; unmatched bases: 7. This chain's CDR3 is CARGTGKGSYNSPLHF. DNA of the CDR3: TGTGCCAGAGGGACAGGGAAGGGGTCCTATAATTCACCCCTCCACTTT.

V is TRBV27 and J is TRBJ1-5; D not resolved. The CDR3 runs to 14 residues. Germline V gene lookup returns CDR1 MNHEY and CDR2 SMNVEV (reference sequence). V lost 0 bases, J lost 3 bases, and 6 bases lay in between. The DNA for the CDR3 is TGTGCCAGCAGTTTATCCAGGCACAATCAGCCCCAGCATTTT. Protein: CASSLSRHNQPQHF.

This chain links TRBV2 with TRBJ1-6; the D gene is possibly TRBD1 (6 bases). V was cut by 6 bases and J by 4 bases, with 13 bases left in between. Germline V lookup: CDR1 SNHLY, CDR2 FYNNEI. The CDR3 has 15 amino acids. The DNA for the CDR3 is TGTGCCAGCAGCCGCGACAGGCCTTATAATTCACCCCTCCACTTT. It yields the protein CASSRDRPYNSPLHF.

This clone was picked up one time. V gene TRBV2 combines with J gene TRBJ1-1; no clear D. The germline V and J ends were trimmed by 2 bases and 0 bases, with 4 bases remaining between them. The germline V gene has CDR1 SNHLY and CDR2 FYNNEI. This CDR3 has 13 residues. CDR3 in amino acids: CASSESVNTEAFF. The CDR3 DNA is TGTGCCAGCAGTGAAAGCGTGAACACTGAAGCTTTCTTT.

This clone was observed a single time. This sequence joins TRBV3-1 (or the pseudogene TRBV3-2) and TRBJ1-4; D gene unclear. CDR1 is LGHDT and CDR2 is YNNKEL in the germline V gene (reference sequence). V shed 4 bases and J shed 3 bases, with 9 bases lying between them. This CDR3 has 14 amino acids. The CDR3 sequence is CASSRRSSNEKLFF. CDR3 DNA: TGTGCCAGCAGCCGCAGGAGCTCTAATGAAAAACTGTTTTTT.

The chain links TRBV2 to TRBJ1-1; tentatively, D is TRBD1 (5 bases). The length of the CDR3 is 15 residues. V was trimmed by 2 bases and J by 3 bases, leaving 13 bases between them. Germline V gene lookup returns CDR1 SNHLY and CDR2 FYNNEI. CDR3 DNA: TGTGCCAGCAGTGAAATCGGGGGAGGTGACACTGAAGCTTTCTTT. Its translation: CASSEIGGGDTEAFF. The entire variable domain, with the rest obtained from reference TRBV2 and TRBJ1-1, is as follows: EPEVTQTPSHQVTQMGQEVILRCVPISNHLYFYWYRQILGQKVEFLVSFYNNEISEKSEIFDDQFSVERPDGSNFTLKIRSTKLEDSAMYFCASSEIGGGDTEAFFGQGTRLTVV.

The genes are TRBV5-6 and TRBJ1-6; 7 positions match TRBD1. This CDR3 is 14 amino acids long. CDR1 SGHDT and CDR2 YYEEEE come from the germline V gene. The junction had 6 bases not matched to a gene; V was cut back by 3 bases and J by 9 bases. The DNA for the CDR3 is TGTGCCAGCAGCTCAACAGGGGAAAGTTCACCCCTCCACTTT. Translated: CASSSTGESSPLHF.

The chain joins TRBV10-1 to TRBJ2-7, with D uncertain. V lost 4 bases and J 0 bases, leaving 10 bases between the germline ends. From germline, CDR1 is WNHNN and CDR2 SYGVQD (reference sequence). This CDR3 comprises 14 residues. CDR3 DNA: TGCGCCAGCAGTGGCCTTAAATCCTCCTACGAGCAGTACTTC. It is translated as CASSGLKSSYEQYF.

The chain is built from TRBV10-3 and TRBJ2-1, with 10 nucleotides matching TRBD1. The CDR3 totals 17 residues. J was trimmed by 5 bases and V by 2 bases; bases with no gene match: 9. The germline gives CDR1 ENHRY, CDR2 SYGVKD. In DNA form, the CDR3 reads TGTGCCATCAGTGAGGGGAGAGGGACAGGGGCTAACAATGAGCAGTTCTTC. Residues: CAISEGRGTGANNEQFF.

This rearrangement joins TRBV7-6 to TRBJ2-1; 7 bases are shared with TRBD2. Germline-derived CDR1 and CDR2 are SGHVS and FNYEAQ. After removal of 5 bases from V and 0 bases from J, the junction contained 7 bases not matched to a gene. The CDR3 is 16 amino acids. CDR3 region: CASSPTRGSSYNEQFF. CDR3 in DNA: TGTGCCAGCAGCCCTACGCGGGGGAGCTCCTACAATGAGCAGTTCTTC. The full variable domain, in which reference TRBV7-6 and TRBJ2-1 provide the parts outside the CDR3, is GAGVSQSPRYKVTKRGQDVALRCDPISGHVSLYWYRQALGQGPEFLTYFNYEAQQDKSGLPNDRFSAERPEGSISTLTIQRTEQRDSAMYRCASSPTRGSSYNEQFFGPGTRLTVL.

The V and J genes are TRBV6-6 and TRBJ1-3; weak D call: TRBD1 (5 bases). The germline V gene has CDR1 MNHNY and CDR2 SVGAGI (reference sequence). The CDR3 sequence is 15 residues long. The V gene lost 1 base and the J gene lost 2 bases, with 9 bases spanning the gap. The CDR3 DNA reads TGTGCCAGCAGTTACTGGGGGGGAACTGGAAACACCATATATTTT. This encodes CASSYWGGTGNTIYF.

This chain links TRBV4-1 with TRBJ2-7; D perhaps matches TRBD1 (6 bases). Germline assignment: CDR1 MGHRA and CDR2 YSYEKL. Trimming took off 2 bases at V and 3 bases at J, with 20 bases between the two ends. The CDR3 has 17 residues. CDR3 coding DNA: TGCGCCAGCAGCCAAAGGCTGGAGGACAGCAGTTTCTACGAGCAGTACTTC. This translates into CASSQRLEDSSFYEQYF.

V and J are TRBV5-1 and TRBJ2-3, with 9 bases matching TRBD1. This CDR3 has 14 amino acids. Trimming cost V 5 bases and J 6 bases; bases outside gene matches: 7. The germline CDR1 and CDR2 sequences are SGHRS and YFSETQ. This CDR3 is CASSPGQGLDTQYF. In DNA form, the CDR3 reads TGCGCCAGCAGTCCCGGACAGGGGTTGGATACGCAGTATTTT.

The chain links TRBV11-2 to TRBJ2-7; 7 bases line up with TRBD1. The length of the CDR3 is 15 residues. Germline CDR1 is SGHAT and CDR2 is FQNNGV. V was pared by 1 base and J by 8 bases, with 11 bases of the junction left unmatched. The CDR3 nucleotides read TGTGCCAGCAGCTTAGGACAGGGCCCTTATAGTAAGCAGTACTTC. It encodes CASSLGQGPYSKQYF.

This chain links TRBV28 with TRBJ2-2, with 11 bases that match TRBD1. The V gene's germline CDR1 is MDHEN and CDR2 SYDVKM. This CDR3 contains 16 residues. Trimming cost V 6 bases and J 6 bases; bases outside gene matches: 9. The CDR3 here is CASSSHRTGGPGELFF. CDR3 in DNA: TGTGCCAGCAGCAGCCACCGGACAGGGGGCCCCGGGGAGCTGTTTTTT.

V gene TRBV10-3 combines with J gene TRBJ1-2; D call uncertain. In germline, CDR1 is ENHRY, CDR2 SYGVKD. The length of the CDR3 is 13 residues. Trimming left V 6 bases short and J 1 base short, with 9 bases between. CDR3 loop: CAIRLQVNYGYTF. CDR3 DNA sequence: TGTGCCATCAGGCTCCAGGTTAACTATGGCTACACCTTC.

J is TRBJ1-1 and V is TRBV25-1; 7 bases align to TRBD1. Germline V gives CDR1 MGHDK, CDR2 SYGVNS. The CDR3 runs 14 residues. V dropped 3 bases and J dropped 6; count of bases not matched to a gene: 7. The CDR3 region has the DNA TGTGCCAGCAGTGACACATTCGGGACAGCTGAAGCTTTCTTT. Protein product: CASSDTFGTAEAFF.